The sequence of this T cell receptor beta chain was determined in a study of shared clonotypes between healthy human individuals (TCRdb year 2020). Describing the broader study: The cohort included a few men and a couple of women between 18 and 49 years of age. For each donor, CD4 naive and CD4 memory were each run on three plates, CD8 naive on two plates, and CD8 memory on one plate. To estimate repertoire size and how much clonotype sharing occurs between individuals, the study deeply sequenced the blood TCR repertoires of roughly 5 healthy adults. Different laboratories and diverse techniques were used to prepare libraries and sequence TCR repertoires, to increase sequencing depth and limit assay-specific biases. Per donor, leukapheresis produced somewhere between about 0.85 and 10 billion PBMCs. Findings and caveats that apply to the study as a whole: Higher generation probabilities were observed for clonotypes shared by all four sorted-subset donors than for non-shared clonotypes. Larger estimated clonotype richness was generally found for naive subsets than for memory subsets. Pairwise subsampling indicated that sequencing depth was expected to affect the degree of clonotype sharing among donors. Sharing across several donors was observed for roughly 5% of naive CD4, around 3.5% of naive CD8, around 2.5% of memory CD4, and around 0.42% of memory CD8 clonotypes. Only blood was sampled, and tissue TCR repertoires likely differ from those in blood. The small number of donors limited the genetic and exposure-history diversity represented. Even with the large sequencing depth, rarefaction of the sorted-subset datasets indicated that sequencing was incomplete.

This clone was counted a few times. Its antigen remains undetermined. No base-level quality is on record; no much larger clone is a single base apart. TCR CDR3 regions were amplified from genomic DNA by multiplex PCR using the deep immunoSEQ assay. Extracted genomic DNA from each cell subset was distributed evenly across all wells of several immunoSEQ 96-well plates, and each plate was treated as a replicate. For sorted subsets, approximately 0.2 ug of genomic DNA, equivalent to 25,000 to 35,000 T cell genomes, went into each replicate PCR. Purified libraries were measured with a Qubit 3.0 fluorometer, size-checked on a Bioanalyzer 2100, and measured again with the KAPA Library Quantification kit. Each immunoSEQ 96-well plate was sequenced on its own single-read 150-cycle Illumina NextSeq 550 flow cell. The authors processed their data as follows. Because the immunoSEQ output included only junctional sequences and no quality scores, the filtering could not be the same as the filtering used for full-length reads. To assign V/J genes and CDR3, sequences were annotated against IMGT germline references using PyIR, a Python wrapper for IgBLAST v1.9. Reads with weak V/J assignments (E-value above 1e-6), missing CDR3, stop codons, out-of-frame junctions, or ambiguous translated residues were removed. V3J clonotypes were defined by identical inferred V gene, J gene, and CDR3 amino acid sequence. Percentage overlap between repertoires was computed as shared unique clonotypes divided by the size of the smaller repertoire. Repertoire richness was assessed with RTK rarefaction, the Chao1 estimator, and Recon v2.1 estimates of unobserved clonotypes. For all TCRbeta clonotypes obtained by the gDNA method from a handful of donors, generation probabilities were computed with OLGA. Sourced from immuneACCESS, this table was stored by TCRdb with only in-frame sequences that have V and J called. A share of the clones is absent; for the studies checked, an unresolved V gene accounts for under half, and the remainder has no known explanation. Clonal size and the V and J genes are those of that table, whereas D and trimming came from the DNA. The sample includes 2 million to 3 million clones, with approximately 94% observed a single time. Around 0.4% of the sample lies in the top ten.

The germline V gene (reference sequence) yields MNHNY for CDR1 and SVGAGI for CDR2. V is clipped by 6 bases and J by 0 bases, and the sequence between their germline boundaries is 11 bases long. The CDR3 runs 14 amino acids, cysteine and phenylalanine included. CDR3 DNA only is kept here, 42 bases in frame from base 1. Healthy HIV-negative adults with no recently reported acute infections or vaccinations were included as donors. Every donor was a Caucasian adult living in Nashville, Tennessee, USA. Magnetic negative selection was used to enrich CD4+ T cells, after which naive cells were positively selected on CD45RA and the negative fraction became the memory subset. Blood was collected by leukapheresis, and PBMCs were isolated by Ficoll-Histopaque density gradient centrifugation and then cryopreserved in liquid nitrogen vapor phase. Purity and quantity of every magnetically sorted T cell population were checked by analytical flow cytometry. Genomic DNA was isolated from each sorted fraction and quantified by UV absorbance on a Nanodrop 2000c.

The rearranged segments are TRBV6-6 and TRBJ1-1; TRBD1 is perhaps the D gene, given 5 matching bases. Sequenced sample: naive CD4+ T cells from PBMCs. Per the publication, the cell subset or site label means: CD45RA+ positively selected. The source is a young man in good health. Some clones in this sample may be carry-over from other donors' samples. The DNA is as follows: TGTGCCAGCAGCCCGACAGTTATGAACACTGAAGCTTTCTTT. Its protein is CASSPTVMNTEAFF.